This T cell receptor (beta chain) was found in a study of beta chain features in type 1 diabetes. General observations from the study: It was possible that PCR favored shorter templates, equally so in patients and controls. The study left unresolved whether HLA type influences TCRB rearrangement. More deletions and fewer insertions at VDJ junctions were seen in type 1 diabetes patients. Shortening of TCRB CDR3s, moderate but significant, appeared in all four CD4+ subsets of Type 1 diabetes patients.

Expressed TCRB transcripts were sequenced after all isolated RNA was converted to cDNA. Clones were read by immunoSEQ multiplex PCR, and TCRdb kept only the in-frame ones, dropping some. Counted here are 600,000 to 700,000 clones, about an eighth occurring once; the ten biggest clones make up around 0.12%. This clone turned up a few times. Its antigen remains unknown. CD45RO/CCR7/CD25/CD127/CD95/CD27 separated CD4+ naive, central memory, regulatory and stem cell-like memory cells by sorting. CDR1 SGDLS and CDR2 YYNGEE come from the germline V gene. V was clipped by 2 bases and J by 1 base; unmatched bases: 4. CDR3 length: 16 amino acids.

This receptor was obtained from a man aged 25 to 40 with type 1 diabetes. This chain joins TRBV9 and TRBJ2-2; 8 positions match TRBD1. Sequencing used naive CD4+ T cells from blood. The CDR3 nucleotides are TGTGCCAGCAGCGTTGGACAGGGATGGAACACCGGGGAGCTGTTTTTT. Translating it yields CASSVGQGWNTGELFF. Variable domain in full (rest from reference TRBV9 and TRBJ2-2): DSGVTQTPKHLITATGQRVTLRCSPRSGDLSVYWYQQSLDQGLQFLIQYYNGEERAKGNILERFSAQQFPDLHSELNLSSLELGDSALYFCASSVGQGWNTGELFFGEGSRLTVL.